This T cell receptor (beta chain) was recorded in a study of T cell repertoires in cytomegalovirus infection. Study at large: Public TCR beta signatures were indicative of both CMV infection and a matching HLA type. Study-wide points: Ex vivo, HLA-C-restricted CMV-specific TCR beta clonotypes prevailed over the rest of the response.

This clonotype was counted only a few times. Its antigen is not identified. TCRdb reprocessed the reads via MiXCR and lists one record per CDR3 protein. The profile shows fewer than 300,000 distinct CDR3 sequences, about 25% of them singletons. CDR1 MDHEN and CDR2 SYDVKM come from the germline V gene. The CDR3 length is 16 residues. Trimming at V came to 3 bases and at J to 2 bases, leaving 5 bases not matched to a gene. The clonotype originates from a human donor in good health (CMV status not recorded). Some clones in this sample may be carry-over from other donors' samples. V and J are TRBV28 and TRBJ2-1; TRBD1 agrees at 9 bases. The sample was PBMCs. The CDR3 spells CASSFPRDRAYNEQFF. In DNA form, the CDR3 reads TGTGCCAGCAGTTTCCCCCGGGACAGGGCCTACAATGAGCAGTTCTTC.